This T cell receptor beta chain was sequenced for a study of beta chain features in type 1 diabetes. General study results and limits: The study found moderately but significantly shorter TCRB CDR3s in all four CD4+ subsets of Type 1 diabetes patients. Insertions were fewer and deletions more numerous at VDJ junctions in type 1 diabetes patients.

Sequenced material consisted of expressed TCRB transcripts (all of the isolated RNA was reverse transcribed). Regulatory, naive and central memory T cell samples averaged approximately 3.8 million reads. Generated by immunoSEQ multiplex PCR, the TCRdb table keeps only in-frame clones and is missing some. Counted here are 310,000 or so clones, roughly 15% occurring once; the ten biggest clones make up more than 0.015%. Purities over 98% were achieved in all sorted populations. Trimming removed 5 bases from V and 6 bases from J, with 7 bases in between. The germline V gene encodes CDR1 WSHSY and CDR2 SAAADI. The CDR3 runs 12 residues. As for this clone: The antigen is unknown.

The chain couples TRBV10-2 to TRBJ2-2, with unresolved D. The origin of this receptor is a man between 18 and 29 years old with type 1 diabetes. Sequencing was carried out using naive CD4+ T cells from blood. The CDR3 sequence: CASSLRSGELFF. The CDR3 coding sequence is TGCGCCAGCAGTCTACGCTCCGGGGAGCTGTTTTTT.